These 10 T cell receptor beta chains share one sample of origin, sequenced in a study of shared clonotypes between healthy human individuals. Assay used: immunoSEQ multiplex PCR; TCRdb lists only in-frame clones, some missing. The repertoire holds some 530,000 clones, with approximately 80% as singletons. The sample taken for sequencing was PBMCs. The receptor source for this set is a woman aged 40 to 50 in good health. Some clones in this sample may be carry-over from other donors' samples.

For this clone: A far bigger clonotype differs at one base, so this is likely a read error. V usage is TRBV28 and J usage is TRBJ1-5; 11 nucleotides line up with TRBD1. Per germline, CDR1 MDHEN and CDR2 SYDVKM. The CDR3 loop spans 16 amino acids. This chain's CDR3 is CAGSLPDRGPSQPQHF. For the CDR3, the DNA is TGTGCCGGCAGTTTACCGGACAGGGGGCCAAGTCAGCCCCAGCATTTT.

As concerns this clone: Other DNA sequences in this specimen translate into the identical CDR3. CDR3 bases: TGTGCCAGCTCACCTCAATACGAGCAGTACTTC. Translating gives CASSPQYEQYF. The chain combines TRBV18 with TRBJ2-7; D not certain. The V end was cut by 3 bases, the J end by 4 bases, with 4 bases between. This CDR3 is built from 11 residues. Germline V gene lookup returns CDR1 KGHSH and CDR2 LQKENI.

The chain combines TRBV5-1 with TRBJ2-7; 9 positions agree with TRBD1. This CDR3 spans 15 amino acids. CDR1 is SGHRS, CDR2 YFSETQ, per germline. The ends lost 0 bases at V and 6 bases at J; junction bases unmatched: 7. CDR3 amino acids: CASSLAGDRAGEQYF. CDR3 sequence (DNA): TGCGCCAGCAGCTTGGCGGGGGACAGGGCAGGCGAGCAGTACTTC.

This clone has just a few counts. The chain joins TRBV5-1 to TRBJ2-2; 9 bases fit TRBD1. The CDR3 is made up of 15 amino acids. V was clipped by 4 bases and J by 7 bases; unmatched bases: 8. In germline, CDR1 is SGHRS, CDR2 YFSETQ. The chain's CDR3 is CASSPSGTGFGELFF. The CDR3 DNA sequence: TGCGCCAGCAGCCCTTCCGGGACAGGGTTCGGGGAGCTGTTTTTT.

This clone was counted only a few times. The chain is built from TRBV28 and TRBJ2-2, with D possibly TRBD2 on 5 matching bases. Trimming pared 4 bases from V and 7 bases from J, leaving 16 bases between. The germline CDR1 and CDR2 sequences are MDHEN and SYDVKM. This CDR3 is built from 15 residues. The CDR3: CASSSRQLGLGELFF. The CDR3, as DNA: TGTGCCAGCAGTTCGAGACAACTCGGACTCGGGGAGCTGTTTTTT.

This clone appeared a few times. In nucleotides, the CDR3 is TGTGCCAGCAGCTTGTGGACAGGGGGAAATCCCGGTTGGGTGTACGAGCAGTACTTC. Its translation: CASSLWTGGNPGWVYEQYF. The chain couples TRBV5-6 to TRBJ2-7; 10 bases map to TRBD1. Germline CDR1 is SGHDT and CDR2 is YYEEEE. Trimming at V came to 1 base and at J to 4 bases, leaving 17 bases not matched to a gene. This CDR3 comprises 19 residues.

This chain links TRBV28 with TRBJ2-1; 10 nucleotides match TRBD2. With 10 bases clipped from V and 10 bases from J, the junction kept 16 bases outside the gene matches. This CDR3 comprises 15 residues. Germline CDR1 MDHEN, CDR2 SYDVKM. The CDR3 here is CATLSLAGFNREQFF. DNA of the CDR3: TGTGCCACCCTTTCACTAGCGGGATTTAATCGGGAGCAGTTCTTC.

Concerning this clone: With only one base between it and a far larger clone, this is likely a read error. Other DNA sequences in this sample translate to the same CDR3. The chain has TRBV7-9 and TRBJ1-1, with D possibly TRBD1 on 5 matching bases. The germline CDR1 and CDR2 sequences are SEHNR and FQNEAQ (reference sequence). The CDR3 runs 14 residues. Trimming removed 3 bases from V and 11 bases from J, with 19 bases in between. CDR3 DNA sequence: TGTGCCAGCAGCTTCAAGGGGCAGAGCTTAGAGGCTTTCTTT. Protein product: CASSFKGQSLEAFF. The full variable domain, rest sourced from reference TRBV7-9 and TRBJ1-1, is DTGVSQNPRHKITKRGQNVTFRCDPISEHNRLYWYRQTLGQGPEFLTYFQNEAQLEKSRLLSDRFSAERPKGSFSTLEIQRTEQGDSAMYLCASSFKGQSLEAFFGQGTRLTVV.

The CDR3 coding sequence is TGTGCCAGCAGCTTAGGGGGCACAACCTACGAGCAGTACTTC. This codes for CASSLGGTTYEQYF. This sequence joins TRBV7-6 and TRBJ2-7, with D perhaps matching TRBD1 (5 bases). With 1 base removed from V and 2 bases from J, the gap between germline ends came to 9 bases. The germline gives CDR1 SGHVS, CDR2 FNYEAQ. The CDR3 loop spans 14 amino acids.

The rearrangement joins TRBV6-5 to TRBJ2-2; maybe TRBD2 (5 bases). Trimming shortened V by 2 bases and J by 0 bases, and 10 bases separated the two germline ends. This CDR3 spans 16 amino acids. Germline V gene lookup returns CDR1 MNHEY and CDR2 SVGAGI. The CDR3 reads CASSYGPGSNTGELFF. The CDR3 nucleotides are TGTGCCAGCAGTTACGGGCCGGGATCGAACACCGGGGAGCTGTTTTTT.